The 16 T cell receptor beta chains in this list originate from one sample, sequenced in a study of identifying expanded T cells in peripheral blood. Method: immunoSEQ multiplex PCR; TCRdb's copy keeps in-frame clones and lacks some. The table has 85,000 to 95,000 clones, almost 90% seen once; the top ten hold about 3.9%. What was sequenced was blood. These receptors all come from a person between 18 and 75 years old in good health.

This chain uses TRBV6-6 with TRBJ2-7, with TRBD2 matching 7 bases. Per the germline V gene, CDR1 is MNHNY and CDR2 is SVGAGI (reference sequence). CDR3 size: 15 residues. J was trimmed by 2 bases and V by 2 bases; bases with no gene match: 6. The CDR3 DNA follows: TGTGCCAGCAGTTACATTGCGGGAGATGCCTACGAGCAGTACTTC. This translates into CASSYIAGDAYEQYF.

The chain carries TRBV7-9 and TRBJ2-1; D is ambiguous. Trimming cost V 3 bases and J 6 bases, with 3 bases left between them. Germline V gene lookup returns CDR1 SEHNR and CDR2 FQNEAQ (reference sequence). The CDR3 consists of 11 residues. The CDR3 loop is CASSLGNEQFF. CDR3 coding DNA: TGTGCCAGCAGCTTGGGCAATGAGCAGTTCTTC.

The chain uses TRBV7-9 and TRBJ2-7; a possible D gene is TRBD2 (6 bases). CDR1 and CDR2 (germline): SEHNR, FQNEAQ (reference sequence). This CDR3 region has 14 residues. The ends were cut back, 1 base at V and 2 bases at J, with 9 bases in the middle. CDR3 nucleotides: TGTGCCAGCAGCTTAGTGGCGGGACCCTACGAGCAGTACTTC. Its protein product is CASSLVAGPYEQYF.

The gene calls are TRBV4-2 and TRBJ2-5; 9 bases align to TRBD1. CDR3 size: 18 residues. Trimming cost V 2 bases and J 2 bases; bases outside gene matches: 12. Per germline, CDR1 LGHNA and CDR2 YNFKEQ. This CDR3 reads CASSQNRGHLGSQETQYF. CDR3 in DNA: TGTGCCAGCAGCCAAAACAGGGGGCATCTTGGTTCGCAAGAGACCCAGTACTTC.

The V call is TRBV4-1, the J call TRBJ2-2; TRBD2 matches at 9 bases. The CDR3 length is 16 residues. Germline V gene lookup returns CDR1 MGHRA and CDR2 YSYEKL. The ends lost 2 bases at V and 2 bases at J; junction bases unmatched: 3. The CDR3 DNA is TGCGCCAGCAGCCAACTTAGCGGGAGAAACACCGGGGAGCTGTTTTTT. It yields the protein CASSQLSGRNTGELFF.

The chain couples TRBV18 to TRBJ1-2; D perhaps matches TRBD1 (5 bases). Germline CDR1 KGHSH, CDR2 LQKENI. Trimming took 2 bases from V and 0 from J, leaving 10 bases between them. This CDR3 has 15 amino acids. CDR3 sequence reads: CASSPGTQANYGYTF. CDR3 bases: TGTGCCAGCTCACCAGGGACTCAAGCTAACTATGGCTACACCTTC.

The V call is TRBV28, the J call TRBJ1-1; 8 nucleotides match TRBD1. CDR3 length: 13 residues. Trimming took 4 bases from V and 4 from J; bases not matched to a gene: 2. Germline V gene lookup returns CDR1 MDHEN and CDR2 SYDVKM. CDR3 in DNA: TGTGCCAGCAGTTGGACAGGGTTCACTGAAGCTTTCTTT. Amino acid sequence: CASSWTGFTEAFF.

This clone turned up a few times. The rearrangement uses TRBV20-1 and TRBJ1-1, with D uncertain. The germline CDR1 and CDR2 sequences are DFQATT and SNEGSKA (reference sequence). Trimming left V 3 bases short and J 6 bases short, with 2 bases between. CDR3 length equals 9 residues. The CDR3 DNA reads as TGCAGTGCTAGCCCTGAAGCTTTCTTT. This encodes CSASPEAFF.

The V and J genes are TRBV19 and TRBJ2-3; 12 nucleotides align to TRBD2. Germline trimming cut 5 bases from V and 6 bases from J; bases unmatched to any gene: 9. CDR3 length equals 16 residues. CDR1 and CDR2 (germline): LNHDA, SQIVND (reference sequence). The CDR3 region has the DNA TGTGCCAGTAGTGCGACTAGCGGGAGAGTGGAGGATACGCAGTATTTT. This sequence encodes CASSATSGRVEDTQYF.

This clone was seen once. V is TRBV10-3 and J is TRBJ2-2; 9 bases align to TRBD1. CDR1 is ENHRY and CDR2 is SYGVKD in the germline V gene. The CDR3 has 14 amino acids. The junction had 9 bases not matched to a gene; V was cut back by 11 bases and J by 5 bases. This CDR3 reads CAAKDRGETGELFF. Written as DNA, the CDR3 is TGTGCCGCAAAGGACAGGGGAGAAACCGGGGAGCTGTTTTTT.

The CDR3 region is CASKGTGDTEAFF. The CDR3 DNA reads TGTGCCAGCAAAGGGACAGGGGACACTGAAGCTTTCTTT. The V call is TRBV28, the J call TRBJ1-1; 10 nucleotides line up with TRBD1. Germline values: CDR1 MDHEN, CDR2 SYDVKM. This CDR3 spans 13 amino acids. Losses at the gene ends were 7 bases for V and 3 bases for J; bases not matched to a gene: 2.

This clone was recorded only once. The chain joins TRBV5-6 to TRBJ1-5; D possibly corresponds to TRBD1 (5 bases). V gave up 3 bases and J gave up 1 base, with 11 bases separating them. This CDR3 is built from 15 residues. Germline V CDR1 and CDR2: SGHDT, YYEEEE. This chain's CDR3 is CASSSGMASNQPQHF. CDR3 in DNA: TGTGCCAGCAGCTCAGGGATGGCGAGCAATCAGCCCCAGCATTTT.

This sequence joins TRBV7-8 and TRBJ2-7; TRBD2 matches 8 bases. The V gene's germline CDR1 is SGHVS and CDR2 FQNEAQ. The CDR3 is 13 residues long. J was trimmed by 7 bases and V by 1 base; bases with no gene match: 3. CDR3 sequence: CASSLGGLGEQYF. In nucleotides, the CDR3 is TGTGCCAGCAGCTTAGGGGGACTAGGGGAGCAGTACTTC.

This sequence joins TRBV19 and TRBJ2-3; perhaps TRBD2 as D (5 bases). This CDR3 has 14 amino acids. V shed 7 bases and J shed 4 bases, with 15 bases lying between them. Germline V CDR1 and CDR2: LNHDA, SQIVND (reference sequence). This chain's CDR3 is CASTSGPGPDTQYF. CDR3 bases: TGTGCCAGTACCAGCGGACCTGGGCCAGATACGCAGTATTTT.

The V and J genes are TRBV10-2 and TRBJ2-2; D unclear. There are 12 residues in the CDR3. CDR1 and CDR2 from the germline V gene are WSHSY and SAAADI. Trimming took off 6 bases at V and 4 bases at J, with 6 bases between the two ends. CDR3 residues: CASRTFTGELFF. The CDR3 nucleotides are TGCGCCAGCAGGACATTCACCGGGGAGCTGTTTTTT.

The CDR3 coding sequence is TGTGCCAGCAGCCCGAATGCGGGACTTAATGAAAAACTGTTTTTT. This gives the protein CASSPNAGLNEKLFF. This chain connects TRBV9 to TRBJ1-4, with a weak D call TRBD1 (5 bases). V was cut by 4 bases and J by 4 bases, with 14 bases left in between. The germline V gene encodes CDR1 SGDLS and CDR2 YYNGEE. The CDR3 loop spans 15 amino acids.